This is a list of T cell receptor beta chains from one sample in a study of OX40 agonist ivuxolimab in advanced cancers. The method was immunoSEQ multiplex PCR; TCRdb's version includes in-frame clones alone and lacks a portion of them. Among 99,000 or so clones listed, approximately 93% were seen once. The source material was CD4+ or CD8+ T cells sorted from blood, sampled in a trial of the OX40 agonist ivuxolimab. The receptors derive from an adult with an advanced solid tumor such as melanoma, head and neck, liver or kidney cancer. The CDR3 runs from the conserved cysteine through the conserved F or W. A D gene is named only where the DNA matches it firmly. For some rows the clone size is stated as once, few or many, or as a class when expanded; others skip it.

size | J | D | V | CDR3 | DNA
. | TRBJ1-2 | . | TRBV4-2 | CASSLDRTYGYTF | TGTGCCAGCAGTCTTGACAGAACCTATGGCTACACCTTC
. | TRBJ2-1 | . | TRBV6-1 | CASSEFAGYNEQFF | TGTGCCAGCAGTGAATTTGCGGGTTACAATGAGCAGTTCTTC
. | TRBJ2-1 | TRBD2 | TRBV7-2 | CASSRHRGTSGTNEQFF | TGTGCCAGCAGCCGACACCGCGGGACTAGCGGGACCAATGAGCAGTTCTTC
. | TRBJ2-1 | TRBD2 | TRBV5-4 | CASSLGSGGSYNEQFF | TGTGCCAGCAGCTTGGGAAGCGGGGGGTCCTACAATGAGCAGTTCTTC
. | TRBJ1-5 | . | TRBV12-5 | CASGLSNQPQHF | TGTGCTAGTGGTTTAAGCAATCAGCCCCAGCATTTT
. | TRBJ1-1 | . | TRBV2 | CASVKADLNTEAFF | TGTGCCAGCGTTAAAGCCGATTTGAACACTGAAGCTTTCTTT
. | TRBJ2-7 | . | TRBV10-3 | CAISESVGVYEQYF | TGTGCCATCAGTGAGTCCGTGGGGGTCTACGAGCAGTACTTC
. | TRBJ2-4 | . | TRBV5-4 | CASSLGGLKNIQYF | TGTGCCAGCAGCTTGGGAGGTCTTAAAAACATTCAGTACTTC
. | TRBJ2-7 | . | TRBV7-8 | CASSLAPTGVYEQYF | TGTGCCAGCAGCTTAGCCCCGACAGGAGTCTACGAGCAGTACTTC
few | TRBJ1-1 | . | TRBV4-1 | CASTTGHTNTEAFF | TGCGCCAGCACCACCGGGCACACTAACACTGAAGCTTTCTTT
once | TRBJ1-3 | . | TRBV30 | CAWDWGSAGNTIYF | TGTGCCTGGGATTGGGGGAGCGCTGGAAACACCATATATTTT
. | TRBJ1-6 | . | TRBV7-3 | CASSRADNSPLHF | TGTGCCAGCAGCCGGGCGGATAATTCACCCCTCCACTTT
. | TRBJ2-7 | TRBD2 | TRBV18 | CASSRGLAGGYEQYF | TGTGCCAGCTCACGTGGACTAGCGGGGGGGTACGAGCAGTACTTC
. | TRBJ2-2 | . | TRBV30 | CAWSRGANTGELFF | TGTGCCTGGAGTCGAGGTGCGAACACCGGGGAGCTGTTTTTT
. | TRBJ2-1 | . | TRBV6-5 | CAGGPNLYNEQFF | TGTGCCGGCGGACCAAACCTCTACAATGAGCAGTTCTTC
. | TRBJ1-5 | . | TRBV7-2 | CASSLDGTRNQPQHF | TGTGCCAGCAGCTTAGACGGTACACGCAATCAGCCCCAGCATTTT
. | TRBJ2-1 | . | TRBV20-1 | CSAPHMDEQFF | TGCAGTGCACCTCACATGGATGAGCAGTTCTTC
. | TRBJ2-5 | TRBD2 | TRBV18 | CASSPLAGAGETQYF | TGTGCCAGCTCACCATTAGCGGGAGCGGGAGAGACCCAGTACTTC
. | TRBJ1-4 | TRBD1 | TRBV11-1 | CASSSDRGSEKLFF | TGTGCCAGCAGCTCCGACAGGGGGAGTGAAAAACTGTTTTTT
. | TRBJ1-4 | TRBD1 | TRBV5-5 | CASSFGDRGGEKLFF | TGTGCCAGCAGCTTCGGGGACAGGGGTGGTGAAAAACTGTTTTTT
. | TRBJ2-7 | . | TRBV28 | CASSLWDTYYEQYF | TGTGCCAGCAGCTTATGGGACACATACTACGAGCAGTACTTC
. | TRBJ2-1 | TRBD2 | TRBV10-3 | CAISPSGGTLQFF | TGTGCCATCAGTCCTAGCGGGGGGACTCTTCAGTTCTTC
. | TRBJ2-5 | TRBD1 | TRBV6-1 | CASGWDSQETQYF | TGTGCCAGCGGTTGGGACAGCCAAGAGACCCAGTACTTC
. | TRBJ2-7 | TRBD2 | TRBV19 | CASSIRAGGTYEQYF | TGTGCCAGTAGTATTCGCGCGGGGGGGACCTACGAGCAGTACTTC
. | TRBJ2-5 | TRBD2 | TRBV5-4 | CASSTAGPQETQYF | TGTGCCAGCAGCACAGCGGGACCCCAAGAGACCCAGTACTTC
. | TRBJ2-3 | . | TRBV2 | CASSEGGDTQYF | TGTGCCAGCAGTGAAGGGGGCGATACGCAGTATTTT
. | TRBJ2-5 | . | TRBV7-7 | CASSPRIGSFKQETQYF | TGTGCTAGCAGCCCCCGGATCGGATCCTTCAAACAAGAGACCCAGTACTTC
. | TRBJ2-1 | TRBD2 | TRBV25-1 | CASSELGGDGYNEQFF | TGTGCCAGCAGTGAATTGGGGGGGGACGGGTACAATGAGCAGTTCTTC
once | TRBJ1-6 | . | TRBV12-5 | CASGRRPSWNSPLHF | TGTGCTAGTGGCCGGAGACCCTCTTGGAATTCACCCCTCCACTTT
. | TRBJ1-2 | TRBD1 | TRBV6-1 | CASSAQGASYTF | TGTGCCAGCAGTGCTCAGGGGGCTAGCTACACCTTC
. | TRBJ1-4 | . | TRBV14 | CASSPRSSPTNEKLFF | TGTGCCAGCAGCCCCAGATCCTCTCCTACTAATGAAAAACTGTTTTTT